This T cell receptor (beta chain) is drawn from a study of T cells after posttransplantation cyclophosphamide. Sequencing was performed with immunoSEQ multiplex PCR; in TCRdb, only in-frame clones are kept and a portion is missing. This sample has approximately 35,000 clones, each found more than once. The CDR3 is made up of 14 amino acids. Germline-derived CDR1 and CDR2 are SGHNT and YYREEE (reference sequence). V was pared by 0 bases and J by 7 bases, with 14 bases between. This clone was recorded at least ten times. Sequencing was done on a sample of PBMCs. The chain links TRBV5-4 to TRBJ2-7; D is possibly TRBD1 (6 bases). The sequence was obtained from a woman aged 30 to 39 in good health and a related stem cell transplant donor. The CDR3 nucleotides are TGTGCCAGCAGCTTGGAGCCAGGGGCGGGTGAGCAGTACTTC. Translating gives CASSLEPGAGEQYF.